These T cell receptor beta chains were read from a single sample in a study of T cells in Graves' hyperthyroidism and ophthalmopathy. TCRdb used MiXCR to reprocess the multiplex PCR reads, holding one entry per CDR3 protein. The table lists roughly 660,000 distinct CDR3 sequences, roughly 17% of them singletons. Specimen: blood. The receptors were gathered from a man between 50 and 59 years old with Graves' hyperthyroidism. Each CDR3 is given with its conserved first and last residue. The D gene is left open where the match is weak. Clone size is stated in some rows and not others, as once, few, many or a class when expanded.

V gene	clone size	J gene	D gene	CDR3 protein	CDR3 DNA
TRBV7-3	many	TRBJ1-2	-	CASSFALGYGYTF	TGTGCCAGCAGCTTCGCCCTCGGCTATGGCTACACCTTC
TRBV3-1	many	TRBJ2-1	-	CASSQDRTNPYNEQFF	TGTGCCAGCAGCCAAGATAGGACTAACCCCTACAATGAGCAGTTCTTC
TRBV3-1	-	TRBJ1-1	-	CASNLAGKAQGTEAFF	TGTGCCAGCAACCTAGCTGGCAAGGCGCAGGGCACTGAAGCTTTCTTT
TRBV7-6	-	TRBJ2-1	TRBD2	CASSLAGGLHNEQFF	TGTGCCAGCAGCCTAGCGGGAGGGCTTCACAATGAGCAGTTCTTC
TRBV11-2	once	TRBJ1-1	TRBD1	CASSTWDRGVLNTETLF	TGTGCCAGCAGCACCTGGGACAGGGGAGTACTGAACACTGAAACTTTGTTT
TRBV10-2	-	TRBJ1-1	-	CASSEGGLLNTEAFF	TGCGCCAGCAGTGAGGGGGGTCTGTTGAACACTGAAGCTTTCTTT
TRBV29-1	-	TRBJ2-2	TRBD2	CSVEWWDYLNTGELFF	TGCAGCGTTGAATGGTGGGACTATCTAAACACCGGGGAGCTGTTTTTT
TRBV5-4	-	TRBJ2-2	TRBD1	CASRRDRQTGELFF	TGTGCCAGCAGGAGGGACAGACAAACCGGGGAGCTGTTTTTT
TRBV30	few	TRBJ2-3	-	CAVARWADTQYF	TGTGCCGTAGCTAGATGGGCAGATACGCAGTATTTT
TRBV29-1	-	TRBJ2-1	TRBD2	CSVVDSGRAYNEQFF	TGCAGCGTTGTCGATAGCGGGAGGGCCTACAATGAGCAGTTCTTC
TRBV6-2/TRBV6-3	many	TRBJ2-7	-	CASSYSRPNEQYF	TGTGCCAGCAGTTACTCGAGGCCAAACGAGCAGTACTTC
TRBV3-1	many	TRBJ2-3	-	CASSQGTTGTDTQYF	TGTGCCAGCAGCCAAGGGACAACGGGCACAGATACGCAGTATTTT
TRBV6-5	many	TRBJ1-4	-	CASSYSRENEKLFF	TGTGCCAGCAGTTACTCCCGGGAGAATGAAAAACTGTTTTTT
TRBV10-3	-	TRBJ1-5	-	CAISETGDSGPQHF	TGTGCCATCAGTGAGACGGGGGACTCGGGGCCCCAGCATTTT
TRBV9	-	TRBJ1-4	-	CASSVREKGVGNEKLFF	TGTGCCAGCAGCGTAAGGGAAAAGGGAGTCGGTAATGAAAAACTGTTTTTT
TRBV12-3/TRBV12-4	many	TRBJ2-5	-	CASSSSGLQETQYF	TGTGCCAGCAGCTCAAGTGGTCTACAAGAGACCCAGTACTTC
TRBV7-3	many	TRBJ2-3	-	CASSLRGHSTDTQYF	TGTGCCAGCAGCCTCAGGGGACATAGCACAGATACGCAGTATTTT
TRBV27	-	TRBJ1-2	-	CASSQQGFPSLSGYTF	TGTGCCAGCAGTCAACAGGGTTTTCCATCATTGAGTGGCTACACCTTC